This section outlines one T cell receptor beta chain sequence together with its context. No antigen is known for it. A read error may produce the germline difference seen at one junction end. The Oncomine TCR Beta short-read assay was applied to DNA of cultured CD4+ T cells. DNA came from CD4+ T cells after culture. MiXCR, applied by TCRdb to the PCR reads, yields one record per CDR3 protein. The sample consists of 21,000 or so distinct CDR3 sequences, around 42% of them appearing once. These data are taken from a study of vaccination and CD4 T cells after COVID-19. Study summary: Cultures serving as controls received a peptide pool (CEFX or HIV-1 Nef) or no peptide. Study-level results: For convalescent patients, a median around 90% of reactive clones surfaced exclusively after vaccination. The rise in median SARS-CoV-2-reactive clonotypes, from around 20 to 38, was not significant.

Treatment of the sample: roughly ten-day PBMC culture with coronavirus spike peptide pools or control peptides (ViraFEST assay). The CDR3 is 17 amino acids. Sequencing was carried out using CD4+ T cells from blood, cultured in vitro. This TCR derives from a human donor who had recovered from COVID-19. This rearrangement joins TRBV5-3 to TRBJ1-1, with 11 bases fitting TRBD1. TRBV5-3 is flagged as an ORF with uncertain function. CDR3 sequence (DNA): TGTGCCAGCAGCTTGAGGACAGGGGGCTCATATTCTCGAGGGGCTTTCTTT. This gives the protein CASSLRTGGSYSRGAFF.